This T cell receptor beta chain was sequenced during a study of early T cells in non-severe SARS-CoV-2 infection. About the research overall: Unsorted whole-blood RNA was sequenced in bulk, leaving chains unpaired. Study findings and constraints: CD4 and private specificities were missed by VDJdb matching, which favored anti-spike CD8 responses.

Trimming took off 0 bases at V and 3 bases at J, with 10 bases between the two ends. The CDR3 totals 15 residues. The germline gives CDR1 SGHNT, CDR2 YYREEE (reference sequence). Unique molecular identifiers were attached to individual cDNA molecules. TCRdb used MiXCR to reprocess the 5' RACE reads, holding one entry per CDR3 protein. The sample has under 85,000 distinct CDR3 sequences; roughly 11% are singletons. Regarding this clonotype: Its matching antigen is unknown.

This rearrangement joins TRBV5-4 to TRBJ2-1, with a tentative D call TRBD1 (5 bases). The sequencing used whole blood, collected at baseline. The TCR comes from an adult who was a healthcare worker with PCR-confirmed SARS-CoV-2 infection or an uninfected control (not recorded which). The CDR3 protein is CASSLEVTDYNEQFF. The CDR3 region has the DNA TGTGCCAGCAGCTTGGAAGTGACAGACTACAATGAGCAGTTCTTC.